This T cell receptor beta chain is from a study of human T cells and chemical hapten exposure. The CDR3 length is 13 residues. V gave up 4 bases and J gave up 10 bases, with 17 bases separating them. Per the germline V gene, CDR1 is MNHEY and CDR2 is SVGAGI. One entry per CDR3 protein, called by TCRdb with MiXCR from the RACE reads. The sample contains 65,000 to 95,000 distinct CDR3 sequences, over 6.5% of which appear only once. Time point in this sample: healthy volunteer bleed at 6 weeks. It was from unfractionated whole blood that total RNA was extracted. This clonotype was seen many times. The sequence came from a female donor in good health. Some clones in this sample may be carry-over from other donors' samples. The V gene is TRBV6-5, the J gene TRBJ2-7; tentatively, D is TRBD2 (5 bases). The sample was whole blood. This CDR3 reads CASSSPGIRGQYF. As DNA, the CDR3 is TGTGCCAGCAGTTCGCCGGGAATCCGGGGACAGTACTTC.